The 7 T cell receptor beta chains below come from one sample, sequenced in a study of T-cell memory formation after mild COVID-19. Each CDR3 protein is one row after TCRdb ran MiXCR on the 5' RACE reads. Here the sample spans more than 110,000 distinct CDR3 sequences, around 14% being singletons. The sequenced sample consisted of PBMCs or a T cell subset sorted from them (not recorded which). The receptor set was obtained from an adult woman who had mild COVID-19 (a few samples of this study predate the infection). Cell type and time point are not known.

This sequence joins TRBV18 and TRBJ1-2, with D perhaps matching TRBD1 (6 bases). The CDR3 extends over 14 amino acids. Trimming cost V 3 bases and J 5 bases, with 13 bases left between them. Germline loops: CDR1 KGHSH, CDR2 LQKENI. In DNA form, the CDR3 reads TGTGCCAGCTCACCGTCCGACAGGCCTTATGGCTACACCTTC. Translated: CASSPSDRPYGYTF.

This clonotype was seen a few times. Written as DNA, the CDR3 is TGTGCCAGCAGTTACTTCACCGGGGAGCTGTTTTTT. Protein sequence: CASSYFTGELFF. The chain is built from TRBV6-6 and TRBJ2-2; D is ambiguous. The V end was cut by 1 base, the J end by 4 bases, with 1 base between. Germline values: CDR1 MNHNY, CDR2 SVGAGI (reference sequence). The CDR3 length is 12 residues.

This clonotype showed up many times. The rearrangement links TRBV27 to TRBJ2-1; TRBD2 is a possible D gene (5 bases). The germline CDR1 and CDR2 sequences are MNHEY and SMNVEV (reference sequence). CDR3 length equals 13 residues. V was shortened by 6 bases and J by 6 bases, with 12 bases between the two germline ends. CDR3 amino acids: CASSLHAGNEQFF. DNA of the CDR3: TGTGCCAGCAGCCTTCACGCGGGCAATGAGCAGTTCTTC.

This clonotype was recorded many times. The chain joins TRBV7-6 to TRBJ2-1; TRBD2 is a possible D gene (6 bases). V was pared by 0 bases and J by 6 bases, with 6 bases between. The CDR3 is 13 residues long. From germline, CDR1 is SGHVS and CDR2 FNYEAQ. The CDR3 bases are TGTGCCAGCAGCTTAGCGGGGGGCAATGAGCAGTTCTTC. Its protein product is CASSLAGGNEQFF.

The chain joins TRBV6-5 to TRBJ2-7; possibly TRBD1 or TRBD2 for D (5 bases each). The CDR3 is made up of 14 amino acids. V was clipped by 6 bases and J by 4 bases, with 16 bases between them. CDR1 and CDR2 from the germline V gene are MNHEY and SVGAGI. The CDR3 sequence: CASSPGAGIYEQYF. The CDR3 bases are TGTGCCAGCAGCCCCGGGGCAGGGATTTACGAGCAGTACTTC.

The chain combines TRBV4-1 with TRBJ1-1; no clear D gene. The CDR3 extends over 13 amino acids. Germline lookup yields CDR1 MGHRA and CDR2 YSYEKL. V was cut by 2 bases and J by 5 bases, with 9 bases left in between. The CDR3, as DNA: TGCGCCAGCAGCCAACGGGAAGTTACTGAAGCTTTCTTT. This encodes CASSQREVTEAFF.

Written as DNA, the CDR3 is TGTGCCAGCAGCCCAACAGGGGGGCGTAACTATGAGCAGTTCTTC. This sequence encodes CASSPTGGRNYEQFF. The chain uses TRBV11-3 and TRBJ2-1; 8 bases map to TRBD1. The CDR3 consists of 15 residues. V lost 5 bases, J lost 8 bases, and 11 bases stayed unmatched. Germline V gene lookup returns CDR1 SGHNT and CDR2 YENEEA.